This T cell receptor (beta chain) derives from a study of T cell changes during pregnancy in multiple sclerosis. Clones were read by immunoSEQ multiplex PCR, and TCRdb kept only the in-frame ones, dropping some. Among some 100,000 clones listed, around nine tenths were seen once. Germline V gene sequence: CDR1 SGHRS, CDR2 YFSETQ. V was pared by 5 bases and J by 6 bases, with 8 bases of the junction left unmatched. There are 13 residues in the CDR3. Sequences were derived from peripheral blood, sampled in the second trimester of pregnancy. The chain uses TRBV5-1 and TRBJ2-7; 7 bases line up with TRBD2. The TCR sequence derives from a female donor with multiple sclerosis, enrolled in a pregnancy study. The CDR3 sequence is CASRPVTSTEQYF. DNA of the CDR3: TGCGCCAGCAGGCCTGTGACTAGCACCGAGCAGTACTTC.